The 14 T cell receptor beta chains given below trace back to one sample, sequenced in a study of CD8+CD57+ T cells in acquired aplastic anemia. All patients picked for sequencing had shown, by flow cytometry, an expansion of CD8+CD57+ cells. Both TCR beta VDJ combination and CDR3 sequence profiling were carried out. Genomic DNA was the template for this profiling. TCRdb called the reads again in MiXCR, with one record for every CDR3 protein. Among 260,000 or so distinct CDR3 sequences listed, 65% to 90% were seen once. The specimen was sorted CD4+, CD8+, or CD8+CD57+ T cells (not recorded which) from PBMCs. These TCRs come from a human donor with aplastic anemia.

This clonotype was recorded a few times. This rearrangement joins TRBV9 to TRBJ2-4; possibly TRBD1 or TRBD2 for D (5 bases each). The CDR3 runs to 11 residues. CDR1 is SGDLS and CDR2 is YYNGEE in the germline V gene. Trimming took off 3 bases at V and 7 bases at J, with 5 bases between the two ends. The CDR3 DNA reads TGTGCCAGCAGCGGGGGGAACATTCAGTACTTC. It yields the protein CASSGGNIQYF.

This clonotype appeared once. The chain has TRBV9 and TRBJ2-6; no firm D call. Germline values: CDR1 SGDLS, CDR2 YYNGEE. V lost 0 bases and J 14 bases, leaving 21 bases between the germline ends. The CDR3 contains 16 residues. CDR3 amino acids: CASSVGGKYTDTLLTF. The CDR3 DNA sequence: TGTGCCAGCAGCGTAGGGGGTAAGTACACAGATACGCTCCTGACTTTC.

The chain couples TRBV11-1 to TRBJ2-1; either TRBD1 or TRBD2 may fit D (5 bases each). CDR3 length: 15 amino acids. With 0 bases removed from V and 2 bases from J, the gap between germline ends came to 8 bases. The germline V gene has CDR1 SGHAT and CDR2 FQDESV (reference sequence). CDR3 nucleotides: TGTGCCAGCAGCTTAGCGGGGGAAACCTACAATGAGCAGTTCTTC. The encoded protein is CASSLAGETYNEQFF.

This chain uses TRBV7-2 with TRBJ2-7, with D possibly TRBD2 on 7 matching bases. The CDR3 totals 14 residues. The ends were cut back, 3 bases at V and 7 bases at J, with 16 bases in the middle. Germline CDR1 SGHTA, CDR2 FQGNSA. CDR3 region: CASSFARGGGEQYV. The CDR3 DNA is TGTGCCAGCAGCTTCGCACGAGGGGGAGGGGAGCAGTACGTC.

To note about this clonotype: A read error may produce the germline difference seen at one junction end. V usage is TRBV7-9 and J usage is TRBJ2-3; TRBD1 agrees at 7 bases. Germline V gene sequence: CDR1 SEHNR, CDR2 FQNEAQ (reference sequence). The CDR3 has 14 residues. The CDR3 region is CASSSGDSSPRETF. Written as DNA, the CDR3 is TGTGCCAGCAGCTCCGGGGACAGTTCTCCAAGAGAGACCTTT.

The J gene is TRBJ1-1, the V gene TRBV7-2; 9 bases are shared with TRBD1. J gave up 14 bases and V 5 bases, and 18 bases lay outside the gene matches. The CDR3 spans 15 residues. Per germline, CDR1 SGHTA and CDR2 FQGNSA. DNA for the CDR3: TGTGCCAGCAGCCGGGACAGGGCAGTAGCCAATGAGGAGTTCTTT. Encoded protein: CASSRDRAVANEEFF. Drawing the rest from reference TRBV7-2 and TRBJ1-1, the complete variable domain is GAGVSQSPSNKVTEKGKDVELRCDPISGHTALYWYRQSLGQGLEFLIYFQGNSAPDKSGLPSDRFSAERTGGSVSTLTIQRTQQEDSAVYLCASSRDRAVANEEFFGQGTRLTVV.

V and J are TRBV19 and TRBJ1-1, with D tentatively TRBD1 (6 bases). V gave up 1 base and J gave up 11 bases, with 20 bases separating them. This CDR3 region has 15 residues. CDR1 and CDR2 from the germline V gene are LNHDA and SQIVND (reference sequence). The CDR3 region has the DNA TGTGCCAGTAGTATAGTGGGGGGGGCGTACAATGAGGCTTTCTTT. Translation: CASSIVGGAYNEAFF.

Concerning this clonotype: The junction and the germline gene differ at one end; a read error may be behind it. The V gene is TRBV10-1, the J gene TRBJ1-2, with TRBD1 matching over 9 bases. The CDR3 runs 15 residues. CDR1 is WNHNN and CDR2 is SYGVQD in the germline V gene (reference sequence). The CDR3 nucleotides are TGCGGCAGCACTGAGGACAGGGGCTGGGACTATGGCTACACCTTC. Residues: CGSTEDRGWDYGYTF.

Remarks on this clonotype: The conserved phenylalanine or tryptophan is not found at the CDR3 terminus, so this likely reflects a read error. The limits of the CDR3 on the DNA are not certain, so only TCRdb's listed CDR3 is given. V gene TRBV9 combines with J gene TRBJ2-1. Germline values: CDR1 SGDLS, CDR2 YYNGEE. Both ends counted, the CDR3 spans 13 residues. The CDR3 loop is CAGGEAGNIQYFV.

This clonotype turned up a few times. The chain joins TRBV9 to TRBJ2-1; a possible D gene is TRBD1 (6 bases). V was cut by 3 bases and J by 5 bases, with 9 bases left in between. The length of the CDR3 is 13 residues. Germline V lookup: CDR1 SGDLS, CDR2 YYNGEE. The CDR3 sequence is CASSDRVDNEQFF. The CDR3 DNA sequence: TGTGCCAGCAGCGACAGGGTGGACAATGAGCAGTTCTTC.

The chain combines TRBV7-9 with TRBJ2-1, with 9 bases fitting TRBD2. The CDR3 is made up of 16 amino acids. V gave up 3 bases and J gave up 12 bases; unmatched junction bases: 15. Per germline, CDR1 SEHNR and CDR2 FQNEAQ (reference sequence). The CDR3 region has the DNA TGTGCCAGCAGCTTCGGAACAAGCGGGGGGAGCGATGCGCAGTTCTTC. It codes for CASSFGTSGGSDAQFF.

With regard to this clonotype: An end of the junction differs from the germline gene, which may be a read error. The V gene is TRBV9, the J gene TRBJ1-1; D is possibly TRBD1 (5 bases). The CDR3 is made up of 14 amino acids. The V gene's germline CDR1 is SGDLS and CDR2 YYNGEE. In nucleotides, the CDR3 is TGTGCCAGCAGCGACCGACTAGCGGGAGGACACAATGTCTTT. It translates to CASSDRLAGGHNVF.

This clonotype came up many times. This chain joins TRBV5-8 and TRBJ2-2; TRBD2 agrees at 8 bases. CDR3 size: 15 residues. CDR1 and CDR2 (germline): SGHTS, YDEGEE. V gave up 3 bases and J gave up 8 bases; unmatched junction bases: 9. The CDR3 loop is CASSYRGTSGGELFF. CDR3 sequence (DNA): TGTGCCAGCAGCTATAGAGGAACTAGCGGAGGGGAGCTGTTTTTT.

Concerning this clonotype: The germline gene is not matched at one end of the junction; a read error may be the cause. The rearrangement links TRBV7-7 to TRBJ2-5, with TRBD1 matching over 7 bases. The CDR3 loop spans 15 amino acids. Germline V lookup: CDR1 SSHAT, CDR2 FNYEAQ (reference sequence). CDR3 region: CASSLAHQGVETQYF. In DNA form, the CDR3 reads TGTGCTAGCAGCTTAGCGCATCAGGGGGTGGAGACCCAGTACTTC.